The 27 T cell receptor beta chains presented below share a single source sample, sequenced in a study of CD8+ T cells in alopecia areata (dated by TCRdb to 2016 to 2019). The library was built by means of the immunoSEQ multiplex PCR assay. RNA was extracted from all samples and reverse transcribed into cDNA as template for TCR sequencing. The table was pulled from immuneACCESS by TCRdb, which kept in-frame rearrangements only. Such tables lose some clones; where checked, under half of the loss comes from unresolved V genes, and the rest has no known cause. The sample table lists 65,000 to 100,000 clones, approximately 50% of them with a count of one. Of the sample, about 6% is held by the ten largest clones. Input material: NKG2D-high CD8+ T cells sorted from blood. The cell subset or site label of this sample denotes: sorted CD8+ NKG2D-high blood T cells. Receptors were obtained from a human donor with alopecia areata.

As regards this clone: With a much larger clone just one base away, this may be a read error. The CDR3 loop reads CASSYDNEQFF. For the CDR3, the DNA is TGTGCCAGCAGTTACGACAATGAGCAGTTCTTC. The genes are TRBV6-5 and TRBJ2-1; D call uncertain. CDR3 length: 11 residues. CDR1 MNHEY and CDR2 SVGAGI come from the germline V gene. Trimming pared 2 bases from V and 5 bases from J, leaving 1 base between.

This chain links TRBV2 with TRBJ2-3; TRBD2 is a possible D gene (5 bases). V was cut by 6 bases and J by 11 bases, with 9 bases left in between. The CDR3 loop spans 10 amino acids. Per germline, CDR1 SNHLY and CDR2 FYNNEI. CDR3 region: CASRGSEQYF. The CDR3 nucleotides read TGTGCCAGCAGGGGGAGTGAGCAGTATTTT.

The chain recombines TRBV27 with TRBJ1-6; D is uncertain. From germline, CDR1 is MNHEY and CDR2 SMNVEV (reference sequence). The CDR3 covers 13 residues. Trimming pared 0 bases from V and 10 bases from J, leaving 7 bases between. CDR3 bases: TGTGCCAGCAGTTTATCGATTGTCTCACCCCTCCACTTT. This gives the protein CASSLSIVSPLHF.

This clone was counted a few times. The J gene is TRBJ1-1, the V gene TRBV29-1; D call uncertain. The V gene's germline CDR1 is SQVTM and CDR2 ANQGSEA. The CDR3 sequence is 10 residues long. Trimming cost V 5 bases and J 4 bases, with 5 bases left between them. The CDR3 loop is CSVLTTEAFF. The CDR3 bases are TGCAGCGTTCTGACCACTGAAGCTTTCTTT.

This clone has a handful of counts. V gene TRBV29-1 combines with J gene TRBJ2-3, with 10 bases aligning to TRBD1. Germline loops: CDR1 SQVTM, CDR2 ANQGSEA. Trimming at V came to 7 bases and at J to 8 bases, leaving 12 bases not matched to a gene. The CDR3 covers 14 residues. CDR3 nucleotides: TGCAGCGGAACCGGGACAGGGGAATATTTTACGCAGTATTTT. Residues: CSGTGTGEYFTQYF.

The chain links TRBV30 to TRBJ2-1; D unclear. The germline V and J ends were trimmed by 3 bases and 1 base, with 10 bases remaining between them. The CDR3 has 14 amino acids. CDR1 and CDR2 (germline): GTSNPN, SVGIG (reference sequence). The CDR3 loop is CAWSVSESYNEQFF. DNA of the CDR3: TGTGCCTGGAGCGTCTCGGAATCCTACAATGAGCAGTTCTTC. The full variable domain, rest sourced from reference TRBV30 and TRBJ2-1, is SQTIHQWPATLVQPVGSPLSLECTVEGTSNPNLYWYRQAAGRGLQLLFYSVGIGQISSEVPQNLSASRPQDRQFILSSKKLLLSDSGFYLCAWSVSESYNEQFFGPGTRLTVL.

The chain employs TRBV6-1 and TRBJ2-3; no clear D. V was trimmed by 1 base and J by 4 bases, leaving 6 bases between them. The germline CDR1 and CDR2 sequences are MNHNS and SASEGT. This CDR3 has 13 amino acids. CDR3 in amino acids: CASSEVIADTQYF. CDR3 sequence (DNA): TGTGCCAGCAGTGAAGTGATAGCAGATACGCAGTATTTT.

The table lists this clone with a count of one. This rearrangement joins TRBV4-1 to TRBJ2-2; D may be TRBD2 (6 bases). CDR1 is MGHRA and CDR2 is YSYEKL in the germline V gene. CDR3 length: 16 residues. V was clipped by 1 base and J by 2 bases, with 11 bases between them. This CDR3 reads CASSQAEAGNTGELFF. As DNA, the CDR3 is TGCGCCAGCAGCCAAGCGGAAGCGGGCAACACCGGGGAGCTGTTTTTT.

This clone was seen a few times. DNA for the CDR3: TGTGCCAGCAGTTTGGGGGGAAGAAACATTCAGTACTTC. The encoded protein is CASSLGGRNIQYF. The chain uses TRBV27 and TRBJ2-4; tentative D call: TRBD2 (6 bases). CDR1 MNHEY and CDR2 SMNVEV come from the germline V gene (reference sequence). Trimming shortened V by 3 bases and J by 6 bases, and 9 bases separated the two germline ends. The length of the CDR3 is 13 residues.

Concerning this clone itself: Relative to the germline gene, one junction end is altered; a read error may explain this. The V call is TRBV4-1, the J call TRBJ2-1, with 8 bases identical to TRBD2. The CDR3 has 16 amino acids. Germline CDR1 and CDR2: MGHRA and YSYEKL. This CDR3 reads CASSPKTGTRFNEQFF. The CDR3 coding sequence is TGTGCCAGCAGCCCGAAGACGGGGACTAGGTTCAATGAGCAGTTCTTC.

The chain has TRBV27 and TRBJ1-1; a weak D match, TRBD1 (5 bases). The length of the CDR3 is 14 residues. V was trimmed by 2 bases and J by 8 bases, leaving 15 bases between them. CDR1 is MNHEY and CDR2 is SMNVEV in the germline V gene (reference sequence). The CDR3 here is CASSLRAGTREAFF. In DNA, the CDR3 is TGTGCCAGCAGTTTACGGGCAGGGACCAGGGAAGCTTTCTTT.

The chain employs TRBV28 and TRBJ2-3, with D tentatively TRBD1 (6 bases). The CDR3 consists of 15 residues. CDR1 and CDR2 (germline): MDHEN, SYDVKM. Trimming pared 3 bases from V and 6 bases from J, leaving 16 bases between. This chain's CDR3 is CASSLARDTGDTQYF. The CDR3 nucleotides read TGTGCCAGCAGTTTGGCCCGGGACACGGGGGATACGCAGTATTTT.

V and J are TRBV27 and TRBJ1-1; the match to TRBD1 covers 7 bases. Germline values: CDR1 MNHEY, CDR2 SMNVEV (reference sequence). Trimming at V came to 0 bases and at J to 9 bases, leaving 1 base not matched to a gene. This CDR3 contains 12 residues. CDR3 sequence (DNA): TGTGCCAGCAGTTTATCGGGACAGAAAGCTTTCTTT. Its translation is CASSLSGQKAFF.

The table lists this clone with a few counts. The V and J genes are TRBV7-9 and TRBJ1-2; 9 nucleotides line up with TRBD1. Looked up from germline, CDR1 is SEHNR and CDR2 is FQNEAQ (reference sequence). This CDR3 region has 15 residues. J gave up 8 bases and V 5 bases, and 12 bases lay outside the gene matches. The CDR3 coding sequence is TGTGCCAGCAGCCTCGGGACAGGGAAAATCGACGGCTACACCTTC. Its protein product is CASSLGTGKIDGYTF.

This clone was counted only a few times. The chain combines TRBV29-1 with TRBJ1-1; 8 bases are shared with TRBD1. Losses at the gene ends were 4 bases for V and 0 bases for J; bases not matched to a gene: 4. Germline assignment: CDR1 SQVTM and CDR2 ANQGSEA. The CDR3 length is 14 residues. The CDR3 loop is CSVAGGTMNTEAFF. The CDR3 coding sequence is TGCAGCGTTGCAGGGGGCACCATGAACACTGAAGCTTTCTTT.

The V gene is TRBV2, the J gene TRBJ2-3; TRBD2 matches 16 bases. The length of the CDR3 is 17 residues. Trimming removed 6 bases from V and 5 bases from J; junction bases left unmatched: 8. CDR1 and CDR2 (germline): SNHLY, FYNNEI. The CDR3 DNA reads as TGTGCCAGCAGCGGTGGGACTAGCGGGAGGGGCTTAGATACGCAGTATTTT. Its protein is CASSGGTSGRGLDTQYF.

The chain carries TRBV11-2 and TRBJ2-5; 12 nucleotides align to TRBD1. The CDR3 totals 16 residues. Germline V CDR1 and CDR2: SGHAT, FQNNGV. The trim removed 5 bases at V and 4 bases at J, leaving 8 bases unmatched. CDR3 sequence (DNA): TGTGCCAGCAGCACCGGGACAGGGGGCAAGGGAGAGACCCAGTACTTC. This encodes CASSTGTGGKGETQYF.

The chain combines TRBV5-6 with TRBJ2-1; 9 bases are a match to TRBD1. This CDR3 contains 18 residues. Per the germline V gene, CDR1 is SGHDT and CDR2 is YYEEEE. J gave up 9 bases and V 3 bases, and 19 bases lay outside the gene matches. The CDR3 region is CASSSTKQQGARGSEQFF. The CDR3 region has the DNA TGTGCCAGCAGCTCCACGAAACAACAGGGGGCGCGGGGGAGTGAGCAGTTCTTC.

This chain uses TRBV28 with TRBJ1-1, with D perhaps matching TRBD1 (6 bases). This CDR3 has 15 amino acids. V gave up 5 bases and J gave up 1 base, with 14 bases separating them. From germline, CDR1 is MDHEN and CDR2 SYDVKM. The DNA of the CDR3 is TGTGCCAGCAGTCTCACAGGGCTTCGGAACACTGAAGCTTTCTTT. The encoded protein is CASSLTGLRNTEAFF.

V is TRBV7-8 and J is TRBJ2-7; TRBD1 matches at 8 bases. This CDR3 comprises 16 residues. V was pared by 2 bases and J by 1 base, with 7 bases of the junction left unmatched. Germline CDR1 and CDR2: SGHVS and FQNEAQ. The CDR3 nucleotides read TGTGCCAGCAGCTTAAAGGGACAGGCGACTTCCTACGAGCAGTACTTC. Amino acid sequence: CASSLKGQATSYEQYF.

The V and J genes are TRBV4-2 and TRBJ2-7; D not resolved. This CDR3 is 11 amino acids long. The germline V gene has CDR1 LGHNA and CDR2 YNFKEQ. Trimming left V 1 base short and J 6 bases short, with 4 bases between. The CDR3 coding sequence is TGTGCCAGCAGCCAAGGTTCCGAGCAGTACTTC. It translates to CASSQGSEQYF.

The chain joins TRBV4-1 to TRBJ2-1; no firm D call. CDR1 is MGHRA and CDR2 is YSYEKL in the germline V gene. With 0 bases removed from V and 7 bases from J, the gap between germline ends came to 4 bases. The CDR3 is made up of 12 amino acids. The CDR3 spells CASSQDGNEQFF. Written as DNA, the CDR3 is TGCGCCAGCAGCCAAGACGGAAATGAGCAGTTCTTC.

The genes are TRBV6-6 and TRBJ2-3; tentative D call: TRBD2 (6 bases). This CDR3 is built from 12 residues. The V end lost 10 bases, the J end lost 3 bases, and 11 bases lay between the germline ends. Germline V lookup: CDR1 MNHNY, CDR2 SVGAGI (reference sequence). CDR3 bases: TGTGCCATTTATGGGGGGACAGATACGCAGTATTTT. Encoded protein: CAIYGGTDTQYF.

V usage is TRBV2 and J usage is TRBJ2-6; D not resolved. CDR3 length: 14 residues. Germline CDR1 and CDR2: SNHLY and FYNNEI. Deletions cut 9 bases from V and 0 bases from J, with 9 bases between. The CDR3 DNA is TGTGCCAGAGATGTGGGCTCTGGGGCCAACGTCCTGACTTTC. This sequence encodes CARDVGSGANVLTF.

The chain carries TRBV5-4 and TRBJ1-1; D is perhaps TRBD1 (6 bases). Looked up from germline, CDR1 is SGHNT and CDR2 is YYREEE (reference sequence). Trimming removed 4 bases from V and 3 bases from J, with 16 bases in between. The CDR3 length is 15 residues. The CDR3 DNA follows: TGTGCCAGCAGCCCTGACAGGAGCTACGACACTGAAGCTTTCTTT. Translated: CASSPDRSYDTEAFF. Complete variable domain (other parts from reference TRBV5-4 and TRBJ1-1): ETGVTQSPTHLIKTRGQQVTLRCSSQSGHNTVSWYQQALGQGPQFIFQYYREEENGRGNFPPRFSGLQFPNYSSELNVNALELDDSALYLCASSPDRSYDTEAFFGQGTRLTVV.

The rearrangement joins TRBV7-2 to TRBJ2-7, with 7 bases that match TRBD1. The germline gives CDR1 SGHTA, CDR2 FQGNSA. CDR3 length: 14 residues. Trimming removed 1 base from V and 5 bases from J; junction bases left unmatched: 5. The CDR3 loop is CASSLVGGADEQYF. CDR3 coding DNA: TGTGCCAGCAGCTTAGTAGGGGGCGCCGACGAGCAGTACTTC.

The chain is built from TRBV27 and TRBJ1-2; TRBD1 might be the D (6 bases). CDR3 length: 14 amino acids. The germline V gene has CDR1 MNHEY and CDR2 SMNVEV (reference sequence). Trimming pared 2 bases from V and 2 bases from J, leaving 9 bases between. The chain's CDR3 is CASSLGTGNYGYTF. The CDR3 DNA sequence: TGTGCCAGCAGTTTAGGAACAGGGAACTATGGCTACACCTTC.